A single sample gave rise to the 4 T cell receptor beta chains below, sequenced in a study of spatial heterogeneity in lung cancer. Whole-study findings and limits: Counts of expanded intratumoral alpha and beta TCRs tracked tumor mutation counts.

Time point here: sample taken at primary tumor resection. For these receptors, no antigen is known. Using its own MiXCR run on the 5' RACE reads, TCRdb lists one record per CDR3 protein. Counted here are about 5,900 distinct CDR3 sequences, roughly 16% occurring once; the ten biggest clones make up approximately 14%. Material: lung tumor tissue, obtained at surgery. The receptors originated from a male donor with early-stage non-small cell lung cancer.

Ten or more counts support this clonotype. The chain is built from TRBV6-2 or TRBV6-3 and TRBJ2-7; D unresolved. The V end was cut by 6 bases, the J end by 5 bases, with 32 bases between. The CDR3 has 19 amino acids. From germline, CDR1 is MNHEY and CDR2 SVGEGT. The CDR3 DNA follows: TGTGCCAGCAGCTTTACTACAACTAAGTTAAGGGCAGCCCCCCACGAGCAGTACTTC. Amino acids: CASSFTTTKLRAAPHEQYF.

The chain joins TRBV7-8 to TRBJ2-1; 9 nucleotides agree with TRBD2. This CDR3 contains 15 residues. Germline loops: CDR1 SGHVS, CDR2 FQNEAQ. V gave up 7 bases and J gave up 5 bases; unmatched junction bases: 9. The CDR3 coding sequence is TGTGCCAGCACAGGTAGCGGGGGTCGGGACAATGAGCAGTTCTTC. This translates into CASTGSGGRDNEQFF.

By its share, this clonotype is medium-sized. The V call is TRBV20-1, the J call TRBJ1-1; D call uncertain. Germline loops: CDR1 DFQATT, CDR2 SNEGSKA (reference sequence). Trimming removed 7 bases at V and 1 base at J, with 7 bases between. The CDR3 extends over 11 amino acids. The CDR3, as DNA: TGCAGTGTGGGGAGGAACACTGAAGCTTTCTTT. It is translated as CSVGRNTEAFF.

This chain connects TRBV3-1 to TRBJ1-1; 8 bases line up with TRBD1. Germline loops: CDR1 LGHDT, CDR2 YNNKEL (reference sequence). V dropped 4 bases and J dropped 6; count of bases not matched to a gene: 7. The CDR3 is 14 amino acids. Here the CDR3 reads CASSPRQGMAEAFF. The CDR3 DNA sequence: TGTGCCAGCAGCCCCCGACAGGGGATGGCTGAAGCTTTCTTT.